These 15 T cell receptor beta chains share one sample of origin, sequenced in a study of neurological immune-mediated disorders. One entry per CDR3 protein, called by TCRdb with MiXCR from the 5' RACE reads. The sample records about 59,000 distinct CDR3 sequences, roughly 3.5% being singletons. The sequenced sample was PBMCs. These receptors were taken from a woman younger than 45 with multiple sclerosis.

This clonotype was picked up many times. The gene calls are TRBV14 and TRBJ2-3, with D possibly being TRBD2 (6 bases). The V end lost 2 bases, the J end lost 4 bases, and 13 bases lay between the germline ends. Germline assignment: CDR1 SGHDN and CDR2 FVKESK. This CDR3 spans 15 amino acids. Here the CDR3 DNA reads TGTGCCAGCAGCCAACGGGACTCTCGGGCAGATACGCAGTATTTT. Protein sequence: CASSQRDSRADTQYF.

At least ten counts were recorded for this clonotype. The chain couples TRBV21-1 to TRBJ2-4; the table's D call of TRBD1 was not tested on the DNA. TRBV21-1 is annotated as a pseudogene. The CDR3 is made up of 17 amino acids. The CDR3 is CASSKGQGTLAKNIQYF. The CDR3 DNA reads TGTGCCAGCAGCAAAGGACAGGGAACCCTAGCCAAAAACATTCAGTACTTC.

In this sample, this clonotype turned up many times. The chain recombines TRBV15 with TRBJ2-7, with D perhaps TRBD2 (5 bases). The CDR3 sequence is 15 residues long. CDR1 is LNHNV, CDR2 YYDKDF, per germline (reference sequence). The V gene lost 3 bases and the J gene lost 3 bases, with 15 bases spanning the gap. CDR3: CATSSQPGLFYEQYF. CDR3 DNA: TGTGCCACCAGCAGCCAACCGGGGTTATTCTACGAGCAGTACTTC.

This clonotype was seen at least ten times. This chain links TRBV20-1 with TRBJ2-5; possibly TRBD1 for D (6 bases). Per the germline V gene, CDR1 is DFQATT and CDR2 is SNEGSKA (reference sequence). The germline V and J ends were trimmed by 3 bases and 8 bases, with 16 bases remaining between them. This CDR3 comprises 13 residues. DNA for the CDR3: TGCAGTGCTAGCCCGACAGGATTGAAAACCCAGTACTTC. This codes for CSASPTGLKTQYF.

Many counts were recorded for this clonotype. CDR3 sequence: CSAANLGEETQYF. For the CDR3, the DNA is TGCAGTGCCGCGAATCTGGGGGAAGAGACCCAGTACTTC. The chain carries TRBV20-1 and TRBJ2-5; D assignment may be TRBD1 or TRBD2 (5 bases each). This CDR3 contains 13 residues. CDR1 and CDR2 from the germline V gene are DFQATT and SNEGSKA (reference sequence). V dropped 6 bases and J dropped 3 bases, with 14 bases sitting between them.

There are many counts of this clonotype. The V call is TRBV6-2 or TRBV6-3, the J call TRBJ1-5; D remains ambiguous. V lost 4 bases, J lost 6 bases, and 13 bases lay in between. Germline V gene sequence: CDR1 MNHEY, CDR2 SVGEGT. The CDR3 is made up of 14 amino acids. CDR3 bases: TGTGCCAGCAGTTCCGGGGAAGAGGGTCAGCCCCAGCATTTT. Translating it yields CASSSGEEGQPQHF.

This clonotype showed up many times. The rearrangement links TRBV14 to TRBJ1-4; D call uncertain. Germline lookup yields CDR1 SGHDN and CDR2 FVKESK. The germline V and J ends were trimmed by 1 base and 3 bases, with 12 bases remaining between them. This CDR3 region has 16 residues. The CDR3, as DNA: TGTGCCAGCAGCCAAGCCCGGAGTGCGGCTAATGAAAAACTGTTTTTT. It is translated as CASSQARSAANEKLFF.

This clonotype was picked up many times. At one end, the junction sequence differs from germline, possibly due to a read error. The V call is TRBV7-7, the J call TRBJ2-3; the match to TRBD2 covers 9 bases. CDR1 and CDR2 (germline): SSHAT, FNYEAQ (reference sequence). This CDR3 spans 13 amino acids. The DNA of the CDR3 is TGTGCTAGCAGCTTAGGGACTAGCGATACGCAGTATTTT. Amino acids: CASSLGTSDTQYF.

This clonotype was seen ten or more times. The rearrangement uses TRBV20-1 and TRBJ1-2; TRBD1 aligns across 12 bases. J was trimmed by 5 bases and V by 3 bases; bases with no gene match: 4. The CDR3 is made up of 14 amino acids. Germline V CDR1 and CDR2: DFQATT, SNEGSKA (reference sequence). CDR3 region: CSASTGQGAYGYTF. The CDR3, as DNA: TGCAGTGCTAGTACGGGACAGGGGGCTTATGGCTACACCTTC.

This clonotype appeared many times. The chain carries TRBV5-1 and TRBJ2-3; D is tentatively TRBD1 or TRBD2 (5 bases each). Germline values: CDR1 SGHRS, CDR2 YFSETQ. The germline V and J ends were trimmed by 3 bases and 4 bases, with 21 bases remaining between them. This CDR3 is 17 amino acids long. CDR3 DNA: TGCGCCAGCAGCTCCCTGTCCGGGACGGGATCTTCAGATACGCAGTATTTT. Translated, it gives CASSSLSGTGSSDTQYF.

This clonotype was counted many times. The chain links TRBV7-2 to TRBJ2-3; 8 bases align to TRBD2. Per germline, CDR1 SGHTA and CDR2 FQGNSA. CDR3 length: 15 residues. Trimming cost V 1 base and J 8 bases; bases outside gene matches: 8. This CDR3 reads CASSLVAGSPGTQYF. The CDR3 DNA is TGTGCCAGCAGCTTAGTAGCGGGATCCCCTGGTACGCAGTATTTT.

This clonotype was observed many times. The chain joins TRBV28 to TRBJ2-1, with 9 bases lining up with TRBD2. V shed 8 bases, J shed 10 bases, and the junction held 12 bases outside the gene matches. Germline V CDR1 and CDR2: MDHEN, SYDVKM. The length of the CDR3 is 14 residues. The CDR3 region is CASVPSGAKMEQFF. DNA of the CDR3: TGTGCCAGCGTACCTAGCGGGGCTAAAATGGAGCAGTTCTTC.

This clonotype occurred many times. The rearrangement uses TRBV20-1 and TRBJ2-5, with 8 bases lining up with TRBD1. This CDR3 region has 15 residues. The V and J ends lost 2 bases and 3 bases, in that order; junction bases with no gene match: 8. The germline V gene encodes CDR1 DFQATT and CDR2 SNEGSKA (reference sequence). The DNA of the CDR3 is TGCAGTGCTAGATCGACCATGGACAGGGAAGAGACCCAGTACTTC. This encodes CSARSTMDREETQYF.

This clonotype was seen at least ten times. The genes are TRBV6-6 and TRBJ1-1, with TRBD1 matching over 7 bases. Germline V gene lookup returns CDR1 MNHNY and CDR2 SVGAGI (reference sequence). CDR3 length: 13 residues. Trimming at V came to 9 bases and at J to 4 bases, leaving 8 bases not matched to a gene. CDR3 DNA: TGTGCCAGTAGCCCGGGACAGCGCACTGAAGCTTTCTTT. It yields the protein CASSPGQRTEAFF.

This clonotype occurred many times. V gene TRBV10-3 combines with J gene TRBJ1-2, with D hard to call. Between the trimmed V and J ends, which lost 3 bases and 3 bases, there was a span of 8 bases. Looked up from germline, CDR1 is ENHRY and CDR2 is SYGVKD. The CDR3 contains 13 residues. The DNA for the CDR3 is TGTGCCATCAGTGACCCGGGTGACTATGGCTACACCTTC. Protein product: CAISDPGDYGYTF.